This TCR beta chain stems from a study of blood T cell repertoires in COVID-19 (dated by TCRdb to about 2020). Study-level background: The collaborator samples originated in the United States, Italy and Spain and spanned the acute and convalescent phases of COVID-19. The prospective study material was composed of cDNA or gDNA derived from T cells, B-cell-depleted T cells, or PBMCs. The dataset comprised deeply sampled blood TCRbeta repertoires from subjects exposed to, actively infected with, or recovered from COVID-19. The repertoires were released in a freely available public database meant as a resource for research on the immune response to SARS-CoV-2. The samples were drawn from two sources: the first 160 participants of the ongoing ImmuneRACE study, and fewer than 1,500 subjects contributed by 6 global collaborators. A de-identified subject ID, COVID-19 status, age in years and sex were almost always included in the sample metadata. Where available, HLA class I and class II types were taken from metadata supplied by the sample provider and were not determined by assay-based typing. Overall study outcomes, separate from this receptor: The quantity of clinical and demographic metadata differed by source and by participant and was supplied without curation.

Trimming removed 0 bases from V and 6 bases from J, leaving 10 bases between the germline ends. Via the germline V gene, CDR1 is MNHEY and CDR2 SVGAGI. The CDR3 has 14 amino acids, counting the end cysteine and phenylalanine. The retained sequence is limited to the CDR3, 42 bases, with the frame set at the first base. TCRbeta CDR3 regions were amplified from genomic DNA using the immunoSEQ Assay, a bias-controlled multiplex PCR. As for how the authors treated the data: Nucleated cell counts per sample were estimated from amplification of reference gene primers within the assay. Sequence reads were collapsed and filtered to measure the absolute abundance of every unique TCRbeta CDR3 rearrangement. For each sample, productive Simpson clonality was calculated by taking the square root of Simpson's diversity index across productive rearrangements. Held by TCRdb, this immuneACCESS table contains in-frame sequences only and omits some clones. Under half of the omission traces to an unresolved V gene where checked; the cause of the rest is unknown. V and J calls and clone size are given by that table; D and trimming were obtained from the DNA. Here the sample has a few hundred thousand clones; 80% to 90% occur a single time. The ten most abundant clones make up approximately 3% of the sample.

With respect to this clone: No antigen is known for it. The sample holds no much larger clone one base away, and base qualities are not on file.

At one collaborating source in Seattle, patients were enrolled during active infection and were followed longitudinally through the course of disease. Collaborating institutions collected whole blood in K2EDTA tubes following their own protocols. For TCRbeta analysis, collaborator samples were shipped as frozen whole blood, as isolated PBMCs, or as DNA extracted from either sample type. The TCR sequence derives from a woman aged 25-40 years with COVID-19, enrolled during active disease. Sequencing used peripheral blood. The chain is assembled from TRBV6-5 and TRBJ2-3, with TRBD2 perhaps the D gene, on 5 matching bases. The CDR3 sequence is CASSYSRASDTQYF. DNA sequence: TGTGCCAGCAGTTACTCGCGGGCAAGCGATACGCAGTATTTT.